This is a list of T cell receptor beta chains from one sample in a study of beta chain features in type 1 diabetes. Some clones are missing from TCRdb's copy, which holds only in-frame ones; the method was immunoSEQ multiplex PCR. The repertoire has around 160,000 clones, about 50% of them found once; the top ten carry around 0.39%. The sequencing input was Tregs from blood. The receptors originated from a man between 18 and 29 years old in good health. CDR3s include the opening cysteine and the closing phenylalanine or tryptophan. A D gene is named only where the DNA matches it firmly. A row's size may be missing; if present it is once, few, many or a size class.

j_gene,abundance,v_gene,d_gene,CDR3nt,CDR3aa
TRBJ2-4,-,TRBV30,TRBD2,TGTGCCTGGAGTGCTAGCGGGAGGCCTAAAGACATTCAGTACTTC,CAWSASGRPKDIQYF
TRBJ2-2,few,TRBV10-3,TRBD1,TGTGCCATCAGAAGACAGGGGCTGTCCGCCGGGGAGCTGTTTTTT,CAIRRQGLSAGELFF
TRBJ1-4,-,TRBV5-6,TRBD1,TGTGCCAGCAGACGGACAGGGTTTTCAGGCGAAAAACTGTTTTTT,CASRRTGFSGEKLFF
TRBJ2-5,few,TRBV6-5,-,TGTGCCAGCAGTAATACAGGGCAAGAGACCCAGTACTTC,CASSNTGQETQYF
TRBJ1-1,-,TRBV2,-,TGTGCCAGCAGTGAATATCGACTCCCTGAAGCTTTCTTT,CASSEYRLPEAFF
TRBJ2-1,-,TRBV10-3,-,TGTGCCATCAGTGAGTCAGCCTCCTACAATGAGCAGTTCTTC,CAISESASYNEQFF
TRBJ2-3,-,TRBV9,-,TGTGCCAGCAGCGTAGAGTCGGTCACAGATACGCAGTATTTT,CASSVESVTDTQYF
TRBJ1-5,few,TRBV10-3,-,TGTGCCATCAGACGACAGGCAGATCAGCCCCAGCATTTT,CAIRRQADQPQHF
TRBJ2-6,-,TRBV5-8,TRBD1,TGTGCCAGCAGCTCCGGACAGGGGAGATATTCTGGGGCCAACGTCCTGACTTTC,CASSSGQGRYSGANVLTF
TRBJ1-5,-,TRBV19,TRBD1,TGTGCCAGTGGGACAGGGGGTCAGCCCCAGCATTTT,CASGTGGQPQHF
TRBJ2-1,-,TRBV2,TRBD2,TGTGCCATCAGAGGGCTAGCGGGAGGCTCGAGGGAGCAGTTCTTC,CAIRGLAGGSREQFF
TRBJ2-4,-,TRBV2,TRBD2,TGTGCCAGCAGTGGGGCTAGCGGCCTAGCCAAAAACATTCAGTACTTC,CASSGASGLAKNIQYF
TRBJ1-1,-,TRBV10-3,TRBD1,TGTGCCATCAGTCTACAGGGGGACACTGAAGCTTTCTTT,CAISLQGDTEAFF
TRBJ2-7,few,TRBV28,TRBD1,TGTGCCAGCAGTTTTTGGACAGGGGGCCACGAGCAGTACTTC,CASSFWTGGHEQYF
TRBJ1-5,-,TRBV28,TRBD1,TGTGCCAGCAGTGACAGGGGAAGGTATAGCAATCAGCCCCAGCATTTT,CASSDRGRYSNQPQHF
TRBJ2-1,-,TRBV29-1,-,TGCAGCGTTGCTAGCTGGAGCTCCTACAATGAGCAGTTCTTC,CSVASWSSYNEQFF
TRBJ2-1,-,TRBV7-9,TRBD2,TGTGCCAGCACCCCAGGGACTAGCGGGAGACCTGACAATGAGCAGTTCTTC,CASTPGTSGRPDNEQFF
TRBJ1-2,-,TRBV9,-,TGTGCCAGCAGCCGACAAGCCTACTATGGCTACACCTTC,CASSRQAYYGYTF
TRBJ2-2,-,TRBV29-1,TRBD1,TGCAGCGTGGTAAGGGTGAGGGACAGAAACACCGGGGAGCTGTTTTTT,CSVVRVRDRNTGELFF
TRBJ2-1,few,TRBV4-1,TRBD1,TGCGCCAGCAGCCAACTGGGACAGTACAATGAGCAGTTCTTC,CASSQLGQYNEQFF
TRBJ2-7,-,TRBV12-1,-,TGTGCCAGCAGCGCCTCCCGGGACAGGGTGGCCGAGCAGTACTTC,CASSASRDRVAEQYF
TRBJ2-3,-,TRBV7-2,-,TGTGCCAGCAGCGACGCCGGGGGTACGCAGTATTTT,CASSDAGGTQYF
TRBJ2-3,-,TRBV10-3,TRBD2,TGTGCCATCAGTGGGACTAGCGGGGGCACAGATACGCAGTATTTT,CAISGTSGGTDTQYF
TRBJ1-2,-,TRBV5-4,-,TGTGCCAGCAGGGCAGGGCAGGGGTTCTATGGCTACACCTTC,CASRAGQGFYGYTF
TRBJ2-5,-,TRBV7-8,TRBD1,TGTGCCAGCAGCTCCGGTTCAACAGGGGCGTCGACCCAGTACTTC,CASSSGSTGASTQYF
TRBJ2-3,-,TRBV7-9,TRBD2,TGTGCCAGCAGCTTTAGTCTCGGGACTAGGGATTCCACAGATACGCAGTATTTT,CASSFSLGTRDSTDTQYF
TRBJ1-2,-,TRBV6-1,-,TGTGCCAGCAGTGTGGTCGGGAACTATGGCTACACCTTC,CASSVVGNYGYTF
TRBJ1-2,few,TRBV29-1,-,TGCAGCGTTGTATCGGTCGGGAACCATTACACCTTC,CSVVSVGNHYTF
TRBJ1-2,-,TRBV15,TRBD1,TGTGCCACCAGCAGAGAGACAGGGGGCCGCTATGGCTACACCTTC,CATSRETGGRYGYTF
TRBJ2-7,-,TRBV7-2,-,TGTGCCAGCAGCCCCGACAGTAACGAGCAGTACTTC,CASSPDSNEQYF
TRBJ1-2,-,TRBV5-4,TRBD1,TGTGCCAGCAGCTCCCCACAGGGGGCGGACTATGGCTACACCTTC,CASSSPQGADYGYTF
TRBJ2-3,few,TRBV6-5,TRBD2,TGTGCCAGCAGTTTTGCGGGGGGAGATACGCAGTATTTT,CASSFAGGDTQYF
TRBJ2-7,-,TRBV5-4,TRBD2,TGTGCCAGCAGCCCACATGGGACTAGCGGGGGAAGAAGAGAGCAGTACTTC,CASSPHGTSGGRREQYF
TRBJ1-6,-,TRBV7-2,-,TGTGCCAGCAGCTTAGCGGCAGGGGCTCTTAATTCACCCCTCCACTTT,CASSLAAGALNSPLHF
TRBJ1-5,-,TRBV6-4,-,TGTGCCAGCAGTGCGAGGGAGCATCAGCCCCAGCATTTT,CASSAREHQPQHF
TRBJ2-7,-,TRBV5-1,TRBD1,TGCGCCAGCAGCGAAACCAGGGGGCCCTTCGACGAGCAGTACTTC,CASSETRGPFDEQYF
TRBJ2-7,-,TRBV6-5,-,TGTGCCAGCGGCCCCCGTATTTACGAGCAGTACTTC,CASGPRIYEQYF
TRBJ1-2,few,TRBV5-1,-,TGCGCCAGCAGCCAGCTACAGGGACCTAACTATGGCTACACCTTC,CASSQLQGPNYGYTF
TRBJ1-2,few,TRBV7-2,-,TGTGCCAGCAGCTTACAGGTTATCTATGGCTACACCTTC,CASSLQVIYGYTF
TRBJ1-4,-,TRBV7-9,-,TGTGCCAGCAGCTTCGTCCCGCAGAATGAAAAACTGTTTTTT,CASSFVPQNEKLFF
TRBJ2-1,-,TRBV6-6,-,TGTGCCAGCAGTAGTCTAGGGGGCTCCTACAATGAGCAGTTCTTC,CASSSLGGSYNEQFF
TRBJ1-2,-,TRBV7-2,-,TGTGCCAGCAGCTTAGCGTATCAGGGGACATCCCCATCTCCTTATGGCTACACCTTC,CASSLAYQGTSPSPYGYTF
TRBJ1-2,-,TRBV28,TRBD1,TGTGCCAGCAGCCCAGGGGGGTGGGGACAGGGGGCTGGGATGCTCGGCTACACCTTC,CASSPGGWGQGAGMLGYTF
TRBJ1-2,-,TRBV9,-,TGTGCCAGCAGCGTAGACGAGGCGGCCGTCTATGGCTACACCTTC,CASSVDEAAVYGYTF
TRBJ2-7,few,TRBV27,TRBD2,TGTGCCAGCAGTTTAGGGCGGGAGGGCCTCTACGAGCAGTACTTC,CASSLGREGLYEQYF
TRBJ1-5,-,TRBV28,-,TGTGCCAGCAACGGGGTTACCAGAATTAGCAATCAGCCCCAGCATTTT,CASNGVTRISNQPQHF